This T cell receptor (beta chain) was captured by sequencing in a study of yellow fever vaccine responses in identical twins. Study-wide findings and caveats: In identical twins, vaccine T cell responses appeared partly shared and partly individual.

Only one count was recorded for this clonotype. Its antigen is not identified. The V and J ends lost 1 base and 6 bases, in that order; junction bases with no gene match: 6. CDR3 length equals 15 residues. Looked up from germline, CDR1 is SGHNT and CDR2 is YYREEE (reference sequence). Via MiXCR, TCRdb re-called the RT-PCR reads, giving one row per CDR3 protein. This table has under 20,000 distinct CDR3 sequences, approximately 70% appearing once. The starting material was T cells from blood (PBMCs), unsorted or a sorted subset (not recorded which), obtained before or after yellow fever vaccination (not recorded which). V is TRBV5-4 and J is TRBJ2-1; 8 bases are shared with TRBD1. The TCR was taken from a woman younger than 30 who received the yellow fever vaccine. This CDR3 is CASSLPGGMINEQFF. The CDR3 region has the DNA TGTGCCAGCAGCTTGCCAGGGGGCATGATCAATGAGCAGTTCTTC.